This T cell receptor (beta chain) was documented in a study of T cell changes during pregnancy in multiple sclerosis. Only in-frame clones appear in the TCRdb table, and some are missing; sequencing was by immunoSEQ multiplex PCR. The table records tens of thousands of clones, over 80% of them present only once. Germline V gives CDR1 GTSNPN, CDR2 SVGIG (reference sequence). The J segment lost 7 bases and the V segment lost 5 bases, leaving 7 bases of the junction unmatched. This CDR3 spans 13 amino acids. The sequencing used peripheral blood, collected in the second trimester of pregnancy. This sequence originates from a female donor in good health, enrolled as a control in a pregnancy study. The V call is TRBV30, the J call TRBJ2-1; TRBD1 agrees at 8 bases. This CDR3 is CAWGGQGSNEQFF. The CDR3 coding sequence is TGTGCCTGGGGAGGACAGGGTAGTAATGAGCAGTTCTTC.